This T cell receptor (beta chain) stems from a study of T cell changes during pregnancy in multiple sclerosis. This table comes from immunoSEQ multiplex PCR, and its TCRdb copy is limited to in-frame clones, with some not included. The table has under 100,000 clones, more than 85% seen once. This clone appeared a single time. Trimming shortened V by 0 bases and J by 3 bases, and 10 bases separated the two germline ends. Per germline, CDR1 SGHRS and CDR2 YFSETQ. The CDR3 is 15 amino acids. The source of this sequence is a female donor in good health, enrolled as a control in a pregnancy study. Here the sequenced sample was peripheral blood, taken in the first trimester of pregnancy. This sequence joins TRBV5-1 and TRBJ1-5; D might be TRBD1 (5 bases). The CDR3 nucleotides read TGCGCCAGCAGCTTGGCCGGGACTCCCAATCAGCCCCAGCATTTT. Its protein product is CASSLAGTPNQPQHF.